This TCR beta chain was recovered during a study of neurological immune-mediated disorders. With 10-nucleotide random UMIs, 5'RACE was used to make the cDNA. TCRdb ran MiXCR on the 5' RACE reads and lists one entry per CDR3 protein. This table holds about 90,000 distinct CDR3 sequences, around 14% found once. The time point: longitudinal time-point 2. Study-wide points: HTLV-1-associated myelopathy displayed the greatest TCR clonal expansion, and multiple sclerosis exhibited the smallest, lower than that of healthy controls. Among expanded clones, no CDR3 amino acid sequences were shared across subjects, a pattern suggesting private repertoires in all groups.

This clonotype was counted at least ten times. Its matching antigen is unknown. Germline V lookup: CDR1 DFQATT, CDR2 SNEGSKA (reference sequence). Trimming at V came to 2 bases and at J to 5 bases, leaving 5 bases not matched to a gene. The CDR3 sequence is 14 residues long. The sequence was collected from a female donor with HTLV-1-associated myelopathy (HAM/TSP). The J gene is TRBJ2-5, the V gene TRBV20-1, with 10 bases identical to TRBD1. The specimen sequenced was PBMCs. The CDR3 loop reads CSARYGQGDETQYF. The CDR3 DNA reads TGCAGTGCTAGATATGGACAGGGGGATGAGACCCAGTACTTC.